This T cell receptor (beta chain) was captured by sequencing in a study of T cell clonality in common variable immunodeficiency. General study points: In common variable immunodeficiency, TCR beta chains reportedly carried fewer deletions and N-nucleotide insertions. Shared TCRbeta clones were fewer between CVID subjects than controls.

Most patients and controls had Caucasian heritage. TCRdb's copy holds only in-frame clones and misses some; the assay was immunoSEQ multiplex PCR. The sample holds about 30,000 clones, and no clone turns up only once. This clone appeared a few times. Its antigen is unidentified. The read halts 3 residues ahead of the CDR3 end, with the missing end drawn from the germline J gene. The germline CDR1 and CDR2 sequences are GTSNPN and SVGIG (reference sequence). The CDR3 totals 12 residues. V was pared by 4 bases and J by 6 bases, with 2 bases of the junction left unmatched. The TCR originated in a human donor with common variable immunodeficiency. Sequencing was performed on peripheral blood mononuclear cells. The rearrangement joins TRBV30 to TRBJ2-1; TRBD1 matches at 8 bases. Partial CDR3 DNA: TGTGCCTGGACCGACAGGGGCAATGAG. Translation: CAWTDRGNE. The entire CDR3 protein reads CAWTDRGNEQFF.